The present TCR beta chain was sequenced within a study of radiation and T cells in renal cell carcinoma. Study findings and constraints: From baseline, blood top tumor clonotypes peaked at 2 weeks post-radiation. Baseline intratumoral clonotype presence is unknown without pretreatment biopsies.

The table lists this clone with a count of one. Antigen: not known. Measured with immunoSEQ multiplex PCR; TCRdb has only the in-frame clones, and not every one. Of 150,000 or so clones in the sample, 70% to 90% were seen once. V gave up 9 bases and J gave up 2 bases; unmatched junction bases: 10. The length of the CDR3 is 15 residues. The germline gives CDR1 LNHDA, CDR2 SQIVND (reference sequence). Time point described: baseline pretreatment blood. Stated treatment: 15 Gy SBRT to primary tumor, nephrectomy 4 weeks later. The rearrangement links TRBV19 to TRBJ1-5; 7 bases match TRBD1. The source of this sequence is a woman aged 45-59 years with renal cell carcinoma. The sequencing used blood, collected from a patient whose treatment included radiotherapy and nephrectomy. The CDR3 loop reads CASLTGANGNQPQHF. In DNA, the CDR3 is TGTGCCAGCCTTACAGGGGCAAATGGCAATCAGCCCCAGCATTTT.